The clone carrying this T cell receptor (beta chain) was seen only once. Its target is not known. The data derive from a study of human T cells and chemical hapten exposure. Study as a whole: Recorded diagnoses among the mostly female patients were alopecia areata, totalis or universalis. Variation in per-sample TCR yields came mainly from small pooled library volume differences.

This CDR3 has 15 amino acids. V shed 10 bases and J shed 1 base, with 19 bases lying between them. CDR1 SNHLY and CDR2 FYNNEI come from the germline V gene. Original handling: Ranging from about 20,000 to 700,000, TCR counts per sample had a median value of roughly 96,000. Using its own MiXCR run on the RACE reads, TCRdb lists one record per CDR3 protein. TCRdb, not the original authors, processed these V and J calls. The table lists about 100,000 distinct CDR3 sequences, about 10% of them singletons. Time point defined: patch test 1, 2 weeks after DPC sensitization. The treatment was: therapeutic diphenylcyclopropenone sensitization with weekly scalp DPC. Study outcomes and limitations: There was no change with DPC sensitization in TCRs above 1 in 1000 frequency.

The source is a woman aged 35 to 49 with alopecia areata. Some clones in this sample may be carry-over from other donors' samples. The material was whole blood, obtained in connection with sensitization to the hapten diphenylcyclopropenone (DPC). The V call is TRBV2, the J call TRBJ1-1; D uncertain. The CDR3 region is CATNSGLSPNTEAFF. CDR3 bases: TGTGCCACCAATTCCGGATTGAGCCCGAACACTGAAGCTTTCTTT. The whole variable domain, remainder taken from reference TRBV2 and TRBJ1-1, is EPEVTQTPSHQVTQMGQEVILRCVPISNHLYFYWYRQILGQKVEFLVSFYNNEISEKSEIFDDQFSVERPDGSNFTLKIRSTKLEDSAMYFCATNSGLSPNTEAFFGQGTRLTVV.